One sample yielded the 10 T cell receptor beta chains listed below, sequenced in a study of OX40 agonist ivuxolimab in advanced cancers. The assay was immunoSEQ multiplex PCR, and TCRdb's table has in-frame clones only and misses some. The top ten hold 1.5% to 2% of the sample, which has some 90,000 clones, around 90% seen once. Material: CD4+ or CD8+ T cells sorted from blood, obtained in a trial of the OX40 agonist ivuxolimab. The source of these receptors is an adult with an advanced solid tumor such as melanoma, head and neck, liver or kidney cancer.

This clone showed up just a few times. The DNA for the CDR3 is TGTGCCAGCAGCTTAGTCTCAACCGACCAAAACGAGCAGTACTTC. Its translation is CASSLVSTDQNEQYF. The V and J genes are TRBV7-2 and TRBJ2-7; D gene unclear. V was cut by 1 base and J by 5 bases, with 15 bases left in between. The CDR3 covers 15 residues. From germline, CDR1 is SGHTA and CDR2 FQGNSA.

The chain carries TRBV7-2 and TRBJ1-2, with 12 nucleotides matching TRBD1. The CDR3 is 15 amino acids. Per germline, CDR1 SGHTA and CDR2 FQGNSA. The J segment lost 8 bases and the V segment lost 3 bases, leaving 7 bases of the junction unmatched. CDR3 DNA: TGTGCCAGCAGCTTGGGACAGGGGGCTATGAACGGCTACACCTTC. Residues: CASSLGQGAMNGYTF.

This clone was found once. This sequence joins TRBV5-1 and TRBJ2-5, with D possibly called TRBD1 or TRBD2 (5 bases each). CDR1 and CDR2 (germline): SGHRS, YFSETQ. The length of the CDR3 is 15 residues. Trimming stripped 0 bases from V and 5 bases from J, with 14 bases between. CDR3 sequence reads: CASSLAGGVKETQYF. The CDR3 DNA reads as TGCGCCAGCAGCTTGGCTGGGGGAGTCAAGGAGACCCAGTACTTC.

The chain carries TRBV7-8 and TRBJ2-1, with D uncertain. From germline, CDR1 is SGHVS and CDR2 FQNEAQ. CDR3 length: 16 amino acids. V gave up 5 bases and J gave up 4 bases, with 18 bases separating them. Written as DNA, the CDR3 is TGTGCCAGCAGCCATTCCATCCATAAACTTTACAATGAGCAGTTCTTC. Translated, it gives CASSHSIHKLYNEQFF.

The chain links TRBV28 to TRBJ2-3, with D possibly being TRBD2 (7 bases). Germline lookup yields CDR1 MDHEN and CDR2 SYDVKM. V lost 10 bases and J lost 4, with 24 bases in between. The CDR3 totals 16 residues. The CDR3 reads CATRGSAGVKADTQYF. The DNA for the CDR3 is TGTGCCACCAGGGGTTCGGCGGGAGTAAAAGCAGATACGCAGTATTTT.

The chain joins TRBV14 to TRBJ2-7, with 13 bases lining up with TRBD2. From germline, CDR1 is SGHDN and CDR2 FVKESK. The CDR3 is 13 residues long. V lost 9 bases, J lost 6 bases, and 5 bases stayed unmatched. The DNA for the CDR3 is TGTGCCAGTGGGACTAGCGGGATCCGCGAGCAGTACTTC. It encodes CASGTSGIREQYF.

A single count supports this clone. The CDR3 reads CASSLPPTGANQPQHF. The CDR3 nucleotides are TGTGCCAGCAGCTTGCCCCCGACAGGAGCCAATCAGCCCCAGCATTTT. The rearrangement links TRBV28 to TRBJ1-5; a possible D gene is TRBD1 (6 bases). Germline CDR1 reads MDHEN; CDR2 reads SYDVKM. V was pared by 6 bases and J by 3 bases, with 18 bases between. The CDR3 has 16 residues.

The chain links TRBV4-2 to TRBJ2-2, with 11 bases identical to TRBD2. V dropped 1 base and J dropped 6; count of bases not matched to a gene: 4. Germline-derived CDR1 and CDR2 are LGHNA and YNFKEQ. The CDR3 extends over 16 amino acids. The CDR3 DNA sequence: TGTGCCAGCAGCCAAGTTACTAGCGGGAGCTCCGGGGAGCTGTTTTTT. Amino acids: CASSQVTSGSSGELFF.

The CDR3 protein is CASSAWTGNTEAFF. The CDR3 region has the DNA TGCGCCAGCAGCGCCTGGACAGGAAACACTGAAGCTTTCTTT. The chain has TRBV5-1 and TRBJ1-1; 7 nucleotides align to TRBD1. The CDR3 loop spans 14 amino acids. The V segment lost 4 bases and the J segment 2 bases; nucleotides outside the gene matches: 5. From germline, CDR1 is SGHRS and CDR2 YFSETQ.

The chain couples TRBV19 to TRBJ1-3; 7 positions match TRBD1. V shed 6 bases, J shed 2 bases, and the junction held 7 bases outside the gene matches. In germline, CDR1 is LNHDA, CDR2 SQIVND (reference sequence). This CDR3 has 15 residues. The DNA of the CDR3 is TGTGCCAGTAGGGAAAGACAGGGTGCTGGAAACACCATATATTTT. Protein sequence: CASRERQGAGNTIYF.